This TCR beta chain was sequenced for a study of cytomegalovirus exposure and HLA in healthy donors (dated by TCRdb to about 2017). For the study in its entirety: An earlier analysis of some 500 of the donors reported 250 to 300 Gb of sequence data and around 110 million unique TCR beta sequences from 150 million to 200 million T cells. Roughly 300 gigabases of sequencing data and around 85 million unique TCR sequences made up an early release that covered under 750 HLA-typed donors. Among the roughly 400 genotyped donors, approximately 81% belonged to the genetic ancestry cluster associated with self-reported Caucasian donors. The aim of the study was to test whether cataloging public T cell receptors could identify signatures of past pathogen exposure. The T cell repertoires of about 700 subjects were profiled by immunosequencing and related to cytomegalovirus serostatus. Besides the first cohort of 500 to 700 subjects, a separate validation cohort made up of 120 different subjects was used. The study combined high-throughput TCR immunosequencing, statistical association of individual TCRs with disease status, and machine learning to predict cytomegalovirus infection status. To study patterns of TCR occurrence, a later analysis re-analyzed previously published TCR beta repertoires from around 700 donors and added high-resolution HLA genotyping. The later analysis used no new phenotypic data to find candidate immune exposures, relying instead on TCR beta sequences and their occurrence across donors. In an earlier analysis of around 540 of the donors, high-throughput TCR beta sequencing was used to judge whether each TCR beta V gene segment behaved as functional or pseudogenic. Donor age, sex, ethnicity and CMV serostatus were compiled alongside the repertoire data. A later genetic analysis took genome-wide SNP genotypes for 398 of the 666 donors and used that subset as a discovery cohort. All discovery cohort repertoires had been generated using a single sequencing platform. HLA typing covered class I and class II loci at four-digit resolution. The number of typed donors differed by locus: roughly 629-640 for A, B, C, DRB1 and DQB1; 522 for DQA1; fewer than 610 for DPA1; and roughly 470 for DPB1. Because of strong linkage in the cohort, roughly five DR-DQ haplotypes were treated as single units for association and clustering. On average, around 240,000 unique TCR beta nucleotide sequences were sequenced per donor among 398 genotyped donors of the cohort, with 15% to 20% of those sequences being non-productive.

The cohort comprised under 700 healthy bone marrow donors. At the time of sampling, all cohort members were nominally healthy, though unrecorded immune exposures were likely present. The donor tested CMV seronegative and was one of the 352 seronegative cohort members. Each donor provided a peripheral blood sample, and peripheral blood mononuclear cells were used for TCR beta sequencing. The Qiagen DNeasy Blood Extraction Kit was used to extract genomic DNA from the blood cell samples. What the research found in general, with its limitations: Linkage disequilibrium might explain the correlated functional status among segregating V segments, but an unknown experimental factor could not be ruled out. Some IMGT-functional V segments, including TRBV6-2 and TRBV6-3, could not be told apart with the 87-base-pair reads, so those segments were excluded. In a later analysis, some 18,000 TCR beta sequences were associated with specific HLA alleles at a false discovery rate of 0.05. Because counts were too low, about 17 rarely observed V segments, including chromosome 9 orphons, were excluded from the earlier analysis of 587 of the donors. In a later analysis, HLA-associated TCR beta chains were found to be more clonally expanded and to have lower generation probabilities than equally common non-associated chains. According to a later analysis, most CMV-associated TCR beta chains appeared to be HLA-restricted, and the HLA associations seemed to be driven largely by CMV exposure. An association between a missense DCLRE1C variant and V-gene and J-gene trimming of TCR beta chains was found in a later genetic analysis and replicated in an independent cohort. According to a later analysis, parvovirus B19, influenza, CMV and Epstein-Barr virus appeared linked to several top co-occurrence clusters. In this cohort, only TCR beta chains were sequenced, and detectable features were limited by the absence of alpha or paired-chain data. Compared with the approximately 670-donor mean, donors in an Asian-associated ancestry cluster had fewer N-insertions in productive TCRs, according to a later genetic analysis. In an earlier analysis of 587 of the donors, most TCR beta V segments were observed in productive rearrangements about 87% or about 30% of the time, broadly matching IMGT annotations. A cluster of highly shared sequence variants was judged likely to be a technical artifact of the sequencing pipeline. Because some donors lacked HLA typing at each locus, the association tests relied only on the typed subset. Immune exposure information for the cohort was limited to CMV serostatus. In a later analysis, the rate of TCR association differed among HLA loci, with DRB1 alleles having the most associated TCRs and HLA-C alleles having the fewest. The study listed 164 TCR beta chains as associated with cytomegalovirus. Assigning TCR associations to individual alleles was difficult when HLA alleles, especially DR and DQ, strongly co-occurred. Most TCR sequences were seen in very few donors, while some public TCRs were found in many individuals. Three of the identified cytomegalovirus-associated TCR beta chains were confirmed in vitro to be specific for cytomegalovirus antigens. A further reported finding was that TCR beta sequences accurately predicted the HLA-A and HLA-B alleles for most subjects in the first cohort. Roughly uniform sequencing depth across donors was assumed in presence/absence analyses, although this assumption may not hold. The authors suggested that the approach could potentially be extended to other disease states and immunological phenotypes. In both the original and validation cohorts, the classifier was reported to diagnose cytomegalovirus status with high specificity and sensitivity.

The library was produced with the immunoSEQ multiplex PCR assay. For the multiplex PCR, a mixture combining 60 forward primers for TCR Vbeta segments and 13 reverse primers for TCR Jbeta segments was used. A multiplex PCR assay on genomic DNA amplified the CDR3 region of rearranged TCR beta genes. On the Illumina HiSeq System, the amplified TCR beta libraries were sequenced as 87-base-pair reads. On the study's bioinformatics: In a later analysis, some 80 million unique TCR beta chains were counted across the approximately 620 repertoires, and about 9.9 million of these chains were shared by at least two donors. Raw reads were error-corrected and collapsed into unique sequences by a nearest-neighbor algorithm in which closely related sequences were merged to remove PCR and sequencing errors. V, D and J gene segments were assigned by aligning CDR3 sequences to IMGT reference sequences. For a sequence to be retained, a match of at least six nucleotides was required to both a V gene segment and a J gene segment. Rearrangements were called productive when the CDR3 lacked stop codons and stayed in frame with V and J; all others were non-productive. CDR3 was defined according to IMGT convention as the region running from the second conserved V-encoded cysteine to the conserved J-encoded phenylalanine. The earlier analysis of about 570 of the donors excluded any sequence lacking an unambiguous match to a single V gene segment. In an earlier analysis of more than 500 of the donors, a V segment was called functional when productive rearrangements were above 56.7%, and segregating when the standard deviation between donors exceeded 5%. A statistical classification framework was built to diagnose cytomegalovirus status from the catalog of TCR beta chain sequences. In a later analysis, V and J genes were assigned by comparing TCR nucleotide sequences against IMGT/GENE-DB human TR gene sequences. Using the TCRdist pipeline, a later analysis assigned CDR3 sequences along with most-parsimonious VDJ recombination scenarios. In a later analysis, each TCR beta chain was defined by its CDR3 amino acid sequence together with its V-gene family, and reads lacking a unique V-gene family were excluded. A later analysis removed 592 highly shared, low-generation-probability nucleotide sequences to deal with suspected cross-contamination and a sequencing artifact. In a later analysis, a clonal expansion index was calculated for each public chain from normalized within-repertoire ranks of inferred template counts. Generation probabilities in a later analysis came from a VDJ recombination model fitted to out-of-frame rearrangements, and those results were checked against IGoR. A later analysis scored TCR-TCR, TCR-HLA and TCR-CMV co-occurrence with hypergeometric tests, applying a repertoire-size bias correction to TCR pairs. False discovery rates were estimated in a later analysis by permuting HLA or CMV assignments 20 times. In a later analysis, co-occurring TCRs were grouped using DBSCAN, with TCRdist sequence similarity added in when clustering inside HLA-allele-positive subsets. For co-occurrence clustering, repertoires with fewer than 30,000 or more than 120,000 public chains were excluded, along with about five repertoires with anomalous nucleotide sharing. TCRdb's version of the immuneACCESS table is confined to in-frame rearrangements and falls short of the full clone set. An unresolved V gene accounts for under half of the shortfall where checked; the remainder is of unknown origin. The V and J calls and clone size come from that table; D and trimming were worked out from the DNA. The sample includes 68,000 or so clones, with 80% observed a single time. Around 4.7% of the sample is in the top ten clones.

From the cysteine up to the phenylalanine, the CDR3 has a length of 15 residues. CDR3 DNA is the only sequence kept; it has 45 bases, read in frame from the first base. V is shortened by 0 bases, J by 7 bases, and the region joining them spans 10 bases. CDR1 and CDR2, per the germline V gene, are MGHRA and YSYEKL. Points on this clone: Its antigen is unknown. Qualities for individual bases were not recorded, and no much larger clone is one base off.

The origin of this receptor is a woman aged 25 to 39 in good health and CMV-seronegative. Sequencing was carried out using PBMCs. The chain is encoded by TRBV4-1 joined to TRBJ1-6; perhaps TRBD1 is the D gene, with 6 bases matching. The CDR3 corresponds to CASSQDPGANSPLHF. The nucleotides read TGCGCCAGCAGCCAAGATCCAGGGGCGAATTCACCCCTCCACTTT.